This entry concerns a single T cell receptor beta chain. The data derive from a study of blood T cell repertoires in COVID-19. Study-level background: Acute-phase and convalescent COVID-19 samples originated in the United States, Italy and Spain. Sources were T cells, B-cell-depleted T cells, or PBMCs; the material itself was cDNA or gDNA.

In the study's own analysis: It was from reference gene primer amplification that nucleated cell counts were estimated. The assay was immunoSEQ multiplex PCR, and TCRdb's table has in-frame clones only and misses some. Clonal size and the V and J genes are those of that table, whereas D and trimming came from the DNA. Among roughly 100,000 clones listed, about four fifths were seen once. Unmatched junction bases numbered 9, after V lost 4 bases and J lost 5 bases. The CDR3 sequence is 16 residues long. The V gene's germline CDR1 is MGHRA and CDR2 YSYEKL. What was sequenced was peripheral blood. The rearrangement links TRBV4-1 to TRBJ1-1; 11 nucleotides align to TRBD1. The clonotype comes from a woman between 65 and 79 years old with acute or convalescent COVID-19. The DNA of the CDR3 is TGCGCCAGCAGCCTTGGACAGGGGGCGTCCTTAACTGAAGCTTTCTTT. As protein: CASSLGQGASLTEAFF.